One sample yielded the 15 T cell receptor beta chains listed below, sequenced in a study of blood T cell repertoires in COVID-19. TCRdb keeps only in-frame clones here, not all; method: immunoSEQ multiplex PCR. The table shows under 200,000 clones, with approximately 85% occurring only once. The sequencing input was peripheral blood. The receptors originated from a woman over 75 with acute or convalescent COVID-19.

V usage is TRBV6-5 and J usage is TRBJ1-2; weak D call: TRBD1 (5 bases). V dropped 2 bases and J dropped 7 bases, with 8 bases sitting between them. The CDR3 is 12 residues long. Germline CDR1 MNHEY, CDR2 SVGAGI. The CDR3 DNA reads TGTGCCAGCAGTTACGGCGGGGGTGGCTACACCTTC. It yields the protein CASSYGGGGYTF.

The chain carries TRBV6-1 and TRBJ1-2; unclear D gene. Between the trimmed V and J ends, which lost 0 bases and 4 bases, there was a span of 9 bases. The CDR3 runs 14 residues. The germline V gene has CDR1 MNHNS and CDR2 SASEGT. DNA of the CDR3: TGTGCCAGCAGTGAAGCCGCAGGCTCCTATGGCTACACCTTC. This gives the protein CASSEAAGSYGYTF.

The CDR3 is CATSPGDILANYGYTF. CDR3 nucleotide sequence: TGTGCCACCAGTCCAGGGGACATCCTCGCCAACTATGGCTACACCTTC. The rearrangement links TRBV24-1 to TRBJ1-2, with D tentatively TRBD1 (6 bases). This CDR3 contains 16 residues. Deletions cut 6 bases from V and 2 bases from J, with 18 bases between. Germline V gene lookup returns CDR1 KGHDR and CDR2 SFDVKD.

The chain has TRBV11-2 and TRBJ2-2; 7 bases match TRBD2. V lost 5 bases and J lost 6; bases outside the gene matches: 12. The CDR3 is made up of 16 amino acids. Germline-derived CDR1 and CDR2 are SGHAT and FQNNGV. CDR3 nucleotide sequence: TGTGCCAGCAGCCCGCGCACCAGGAGCGGGGCCGGGGAGCTGTTTTTT. Translating gives CASSPRTRSGAGELFF.

V and J are TRBV9 and TRBJ1-2, with 10 positions matching TRBD1. The V and J ends lost 4 bases and 6 bases, in that order; junction bases with no gene match: 6. CDR3 length: 14 residues. The germline CDR1 and CDR2 sequences are SGDLS and YYNGEE. CDR3 amino acids: CASSLEGQGNGYTF. The CDR3 DNA sequence: TGTGCCAGCAGCCTAGAGGGACAGGGGAATGGCTACACCTTC.

This rearrangement joins TRBV3-1 (or the pseudogene TRBV3-2) to TRBJ2-3; possibly TRBD2 for D (7 bases). The CDR3 covers 14 residues. Germline V gene lookup returns CDR1 LGHDT and CDR2 YNNKEL (reference sequence). Trimming removed 4 bases from V and 5 bases from J, with 13 bases in between. The CDR3 loop reads CASSPYGGQDTQYF. CDR3 DNA: TGTGCCAGCAGCCCTTACGGGGGGCAAGATACGCAGTATTTT.

The rearrangement joins TRBV20-1 to TRBJ2-5; no reliable D call. The CDR3 totals 13 residues. Germline lookup yields CDR1 DFQATT and CDR2 SNEGSKA (reference sequence). V was cut by 3 bases and J by 4 bases, with 12 bases left in between. DNA of the CDR3: TGCAGTGCTAGTGGGTCGGTCGGAGAGACCCAGTACTTC. As protein: CSASGSVGETQYF.

The rearrangement joins TRBV5-8 to TRBJ1-1; D may be TRBD1 (5 bases). Germline assignment: CDR1 SGHTS and CDR2 YDEGEE. The CDR3 loop spans 17 amino acids. Trimming left V 4 bases short and J 0 bases short, with 19 bases between. Written as DNA, the CDR3 is TGTGCCAGCAGCCCCGGACGGGGGAGAGCGATGAACACTGAAGCTTTCTTT. Its translation is CASSPGRGRAMNTEAFF.

The chain combines TRBV4-1 with TRBJ2-4; 10 nucleotides agree with TRBD2. The germline gives CDR1 MGHRA, CDR2 YSYEKL. Trimming removed 1 base from V and 1 base from J; junction bases left unmatched: 7. The CDR3 runs 18 residues. CDR3 in DNA: TGCGCCAGCAGCCAAGTATTGCGTAGCGGGGGGGCCAAAAACATTCAGTACTTC. Its protein product is CASSQVLRSGGAKNIQYF.

This clone turned up a few times. V is TRBV5-1 and J is TRBJ2-3, with 9 bases matching TRBD2. This CDR3 is 16 amino acids long. V dropped 1 base and J dropped 2; count of bases not matched to a gene: 5. Germline CDR1 is SGHRS and CDR2 is YFSETQ. CDR3 bases: TGCGCCAGCAGCTTGCGTTTAGCGGGGGACACAGATACGCAGTATTTT. Its protein is CASSLRLAGDTDTQYF.

J is TRBJ2-1 and V is TRBV24-1, with TRBD2 identical over 7 bases. The CDR3 is made up of 14 amino acids. In germline, CDR1 is KGHDR, CDR2 SFDVKD. J was trimmed by 7 bases and V by 4 bases; bases with no gene match: 6. CDR3 coding DNA: TGTGCCACCAGTGACTGGCGGGAGAGGAATGAGCAGTTCTTC. Translated, it gives CATSDWRERNEQFF.

The chain links TRBV28 to TRBJ1-2; maybe TRBD1 (5 bases). Between the trimmed V and J ends, which lost 2 bases and 6 bases, there was a span of 10 bases. The germline gives CDR1 MDHEN, CDR2 SYDVKM. CDR3 length equals 13 residues. As DNA, the CDR3 is TGTGCCAGCAGTTTACGGGGGGTTCATGGCTACACCTTC. This translates into CASSLRGVHGYTF.

The rearrangement links TRBV19 to TRBJ2-3; 9 bases align to TRBD2. Germline CDR1 LNHDA, CDR2 SQIVND (reference sequence). The CDR3 runs 15 residues. V shed 8 bases, J shed 0 bases, and the junction held 6 bases outside the gene matches. CDR3 in amino acids: CASQWAGGSTDTQYF. As DNA, the CDR3 is TGTGCCAGTCAATGGGCGGGGGGGAGCACAGATACGCAGTATTTT.

The chain links TRBV7-2 to TRBJ1-5; TRBD1 matches 9 bases. Germline CDR1 reads SGHTA; CDR2 reads FQGNSA. Germline trimming cut 5 bases from V and 7 bases from J; bases unmatched to any gene: 6. The CDR3 is 14 amino acids. The CDR3 DNA is TGTGCCAGCAGCACTACAGGGACAGGGCAGCCCCAGCATTTT. This gives the protein CASSTTGTGQPQHF.

The chain is built from TRBV6-2 or TRBV6-3 and TRBJ2-7; 10 nucleotides line up with TRBD2. Germline CDR1 and CDR2: MNHEY and SVGEGT. J was trimmed by 0 bases and V by 1 base; bases with no gene match: 6. The CDR3 covers 17 residues. The CDR3 DNA sequence: TGTGCCAGCAGTTACTTCCTAGCGGGGGCCCCCTCCTACGAGCAGTACTTC. Encoded protein: CASSYFLAGAPSYEQYF.